The entry that follows covers one TCR beta chain sequence. Participants' reported clinical history set cohort assignment. What the recovered Cohort 3 donors had was two negative PCRs, clearance, or symptom resolution. V was pared by 7 bases and J by 0 bases, with 10 bases between. Germline CDR1 ENHRY, CDR2 SYGVKD. The length of the CDR3 is 15 residues. In the authors' methods: Quantification of nucleated cells was approximated via reference gene primer amplification. TCRdb keeps only in-frame clones here, not all; method: immunoSEQ multiplex PCR. That table is the source of V, J and clone size, and D and trimming were worked out from the DNA. The data contain some 330,000 clones, 80% to 85% of them singletons. This record comes from a study of blood T cell repertoires in COVID-19. For the study at large: Sites in the United States, Italy and Spain provided acute and convalescent COVID-19 samples.

The receptor comes from a woman in her forties or fifties who had recovered from COVID-19. Sequencing was carried out using PBMCs or T cells enriched from blood (not recorded which). V gene TRBV10-3 combines with J gene TRBJ1-6, with D possibly TRBD1 on 5 matching bases. CDR3 nucleotides: TGTGCCATCAAAACAGGCAGCTCCTATAATTCACCCCTCCACTTT. Its translation: CAIKTGSSYNSPLHF.